This note documents a single T cell receptor beta chain sequence. The sample comes from a study of blood T cell repertoires in COVID-19. The ends lost 2 bases at V and 4 bases at J; junction bases unmatched: 5. Germline CDR1 is LNHDA and CDR2 is SQIVND (reference sequence). This CDR3 region has 15 residues. Profiling relied on immunoSEQ multiplex PCR, and the TCRdb table lists in-frame clones only, not all of them. The sample has roughly 200,000 clones, 75% to 90% seen once. The receptor was derived from a human donor with active or convalescent COVID-19. The donor label of this sample is uncertain. Sequencing input: peripheral blood. The chain links TRBV19 to TRBJ2-1; 7 nucleotides line up with TRBD2. Here the CDR3 DNA reads TGTGCCAGTAGTATAAGCGGGGACCCGTACAATGAGCAGTTCTTC. Translation: CASSISGDPYNEQFF.